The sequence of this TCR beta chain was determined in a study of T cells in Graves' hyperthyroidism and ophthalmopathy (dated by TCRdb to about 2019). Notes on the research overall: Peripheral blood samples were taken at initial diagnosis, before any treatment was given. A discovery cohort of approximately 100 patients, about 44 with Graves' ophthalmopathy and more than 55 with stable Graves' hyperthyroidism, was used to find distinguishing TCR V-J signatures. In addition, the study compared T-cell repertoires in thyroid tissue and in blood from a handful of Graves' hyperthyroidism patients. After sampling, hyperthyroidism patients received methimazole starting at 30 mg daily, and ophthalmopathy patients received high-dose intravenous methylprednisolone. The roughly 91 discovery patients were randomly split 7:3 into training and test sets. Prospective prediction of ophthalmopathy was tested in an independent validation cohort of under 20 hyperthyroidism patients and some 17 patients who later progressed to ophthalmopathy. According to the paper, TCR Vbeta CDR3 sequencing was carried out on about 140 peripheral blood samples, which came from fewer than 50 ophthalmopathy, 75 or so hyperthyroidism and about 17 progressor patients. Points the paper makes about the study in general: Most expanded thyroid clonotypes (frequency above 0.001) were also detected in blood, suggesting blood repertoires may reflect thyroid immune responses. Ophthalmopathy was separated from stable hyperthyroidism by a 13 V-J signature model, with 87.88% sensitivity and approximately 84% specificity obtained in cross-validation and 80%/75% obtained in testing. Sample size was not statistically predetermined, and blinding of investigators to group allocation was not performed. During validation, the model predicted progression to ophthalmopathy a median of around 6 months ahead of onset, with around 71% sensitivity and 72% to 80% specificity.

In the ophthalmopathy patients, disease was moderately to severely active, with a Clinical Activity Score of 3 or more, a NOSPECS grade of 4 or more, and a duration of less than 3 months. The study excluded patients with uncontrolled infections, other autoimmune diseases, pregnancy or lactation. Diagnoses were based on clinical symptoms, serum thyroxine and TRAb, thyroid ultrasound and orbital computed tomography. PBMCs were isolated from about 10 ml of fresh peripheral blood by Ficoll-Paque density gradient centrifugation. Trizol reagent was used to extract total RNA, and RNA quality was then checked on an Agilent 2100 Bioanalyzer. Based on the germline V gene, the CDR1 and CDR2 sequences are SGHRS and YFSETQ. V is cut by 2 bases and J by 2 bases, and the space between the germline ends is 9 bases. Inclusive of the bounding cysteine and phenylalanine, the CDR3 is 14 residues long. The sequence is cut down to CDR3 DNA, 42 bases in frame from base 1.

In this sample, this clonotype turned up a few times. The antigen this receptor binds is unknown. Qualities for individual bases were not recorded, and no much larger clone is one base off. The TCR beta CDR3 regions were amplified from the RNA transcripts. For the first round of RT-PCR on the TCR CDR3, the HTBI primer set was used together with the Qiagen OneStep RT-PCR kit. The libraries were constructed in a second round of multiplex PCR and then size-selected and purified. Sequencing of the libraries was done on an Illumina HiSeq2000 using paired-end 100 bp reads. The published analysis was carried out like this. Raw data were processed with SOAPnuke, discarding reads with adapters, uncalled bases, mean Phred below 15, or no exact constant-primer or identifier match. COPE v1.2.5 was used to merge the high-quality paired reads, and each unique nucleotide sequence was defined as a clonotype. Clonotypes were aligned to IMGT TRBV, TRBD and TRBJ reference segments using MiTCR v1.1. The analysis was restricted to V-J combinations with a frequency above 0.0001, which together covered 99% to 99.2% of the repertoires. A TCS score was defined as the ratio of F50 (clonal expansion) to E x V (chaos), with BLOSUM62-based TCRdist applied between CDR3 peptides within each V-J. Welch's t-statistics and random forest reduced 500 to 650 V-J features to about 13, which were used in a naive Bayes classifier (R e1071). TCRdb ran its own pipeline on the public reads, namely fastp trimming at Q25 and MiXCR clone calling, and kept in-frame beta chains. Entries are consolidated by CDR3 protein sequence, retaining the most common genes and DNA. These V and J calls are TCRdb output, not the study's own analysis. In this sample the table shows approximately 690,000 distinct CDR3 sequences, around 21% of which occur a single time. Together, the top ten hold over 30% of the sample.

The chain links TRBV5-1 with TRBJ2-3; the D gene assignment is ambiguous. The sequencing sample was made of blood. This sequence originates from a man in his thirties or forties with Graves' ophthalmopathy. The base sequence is TGCGCCAGCAGCTTCCTAGTAAACACAGATACGCAGTATTTT. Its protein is CASSFLVNTDTQYF.